The subject of this entry is one TCR beta chain. The antigen is undetermined. These data come from a study of STAT5B mutations in CD4+ large granular lymphocyte leukemia. Original handling: Lowest detectable productive clonotype frequency was 2.59 x 10-5. Here immunoSEQ multiplex PCR was the method, and the copy in TCRdb shows in-frame clones only, minus some. Clone size and V and J calls were adopted from that table, with D and trimming inferred from the DNA. The sample has 37,000 or so clones, 87% seen once. CDR1 SQVTM and CDR2 ANQGSEA come from the germline V gene. The CDR3 loop spans 13 amino acids. V was pared by 7 bases and J by 1 base, with 5 bases of the junction left unmatched. Findings and limits, study-wide: Top patient clones used TRBV06 genes more often: 8/27 versus 2/35 in controls. Data were not HLA-matched across samples.

The sequenced material came from CD4+ T cells from blood buffy coats. The receptor comes from a human donor in good health. The J gene is TRBJ1-1, the V gene TRBV29-1, with 8 bases fitting TRBD1. The CDR3 loop is CSARTGSNTEAFF. The CDR3 nucleotides are TGCAGCGCACGGACAGGGTCGAACACTGAAGCTTTCTTT.